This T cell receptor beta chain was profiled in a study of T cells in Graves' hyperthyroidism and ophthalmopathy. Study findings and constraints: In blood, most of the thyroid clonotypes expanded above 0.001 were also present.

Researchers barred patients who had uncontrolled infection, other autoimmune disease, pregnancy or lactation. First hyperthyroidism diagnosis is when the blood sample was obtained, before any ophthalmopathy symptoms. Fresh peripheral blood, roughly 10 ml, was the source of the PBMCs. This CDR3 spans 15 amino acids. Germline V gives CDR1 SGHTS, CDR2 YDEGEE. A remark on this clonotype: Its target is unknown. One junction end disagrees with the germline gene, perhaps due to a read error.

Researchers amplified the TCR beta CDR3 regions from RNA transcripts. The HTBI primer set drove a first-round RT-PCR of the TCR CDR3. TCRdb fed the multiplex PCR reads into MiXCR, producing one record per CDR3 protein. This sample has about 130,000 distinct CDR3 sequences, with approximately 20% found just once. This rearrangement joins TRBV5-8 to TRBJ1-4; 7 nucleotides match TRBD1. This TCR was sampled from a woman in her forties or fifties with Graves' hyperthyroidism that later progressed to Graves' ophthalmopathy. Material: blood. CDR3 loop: CASSGGTATNEKLLF. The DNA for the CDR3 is TGTGCCAGCAGCGGAGGGACAGCAACTAATGAAAAACTGCTTTTT.